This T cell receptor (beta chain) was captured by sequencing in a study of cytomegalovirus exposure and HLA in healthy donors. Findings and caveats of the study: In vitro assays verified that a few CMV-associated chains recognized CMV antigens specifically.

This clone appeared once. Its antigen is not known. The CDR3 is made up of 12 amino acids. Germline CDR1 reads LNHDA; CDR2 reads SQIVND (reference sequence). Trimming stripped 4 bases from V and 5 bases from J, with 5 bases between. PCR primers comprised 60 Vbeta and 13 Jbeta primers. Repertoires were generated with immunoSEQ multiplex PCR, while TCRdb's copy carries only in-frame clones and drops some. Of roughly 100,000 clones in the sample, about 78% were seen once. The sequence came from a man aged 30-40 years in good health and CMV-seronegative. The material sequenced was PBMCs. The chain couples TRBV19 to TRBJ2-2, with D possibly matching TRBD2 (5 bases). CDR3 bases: TGTGCCAGTAGTAGCGGGACCGGGGAGCTGTTTTTT. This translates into CASSSGTGELFF.